This T cell receptor (beta chain) was captured in a study of shared clonotypes between healthy human individuals. Method: immunoSEQ multiplex PCR; TCRdb's copy keeps in-frame clones and lacks some. The table records over a million clones, roughly 75% of them present only once. The CDR3 runs to 15 residues. Deletions cut 0 bases from V and 7 bases from J, with 12 bases between. Germline CDR1 is MGHDK and CDR2 is SYGVNS. The sequenced sample consisted of memory CD4+ T cells sorted from blood. Described subset: CD45RA-negative fraction. The clonotype comes from a man aged 18-30 years in good health. The rearrangement uses TRBV25-1 and TRBJ2-2, with D perhaps TRBD2 (7 bases). CDR3 in amino acids: CASSEYGGAGGELFF. CDR3 sequence (DNA): TGTGCCAGCAGTGAATATGGGGGGGCCGGCGGGGAGCTGTTTTTT. The full variable domain, with the rest looked up from reference TRBV25-1 and TRBJ2-2, is EADIYQTPRYLVIGTGKKITLECSQTMGHDKMYWYQQDPGMELHLIHYSYGVNSTEKGDLSSESTVSRIRTEHFPLTLESARPSHTSQYLCASSEYGGAGGELFFGEGSRLTVL.